This TCR beta chain was sequenced during a study of blood T cell repertoires in COVID-19. Study information: Samples taken during acute and convalescent COVID-19 were collected in the United States, Italy and Spain. From T cells, B-cell-depleted T cells, or PBMCs came the material, which was cDNA or gDNA.

This CDR3 has 15 amino acids. The germline CDR1 and CDR2 sequences are ENHRY and SYGVKD. J was trimmed by 1 base and V by 2 bases; bases with no gene match: 4. The table lists this clone with a few counts. The authors' processing: Counts of nucleated cells, estimated from reference gene primer amplification, were obtained. The repertoire was sequenced with immunoSEQ multiplex PCR; TCRdb's copy has only in-frame clones and lacks some. That table gives V, J and clone size, and the DNA gave D and trimming. Here the sample spans 200,000 to 250,000 clones, approximately 86% being singletons. V gene TRBV10-3 combines with J gene TRBJ1-2; TRBD1 agrees at 7 bases. The TCR comes from a man in his sixties with acute or convalescent COVID-19. The sequencing sample was made of peripheral blood. The CDR3 coding sequence is TGTGCCATCAGTGAGGGACAGGCGATTAACTATGGCTACACCTTC. Translating it yields CAISEGQAINYGYTF.